These T cell receptor beta chains were read from a single sample in a study of blood T cell repertoires in COVID-19. This table comes from immunoSEQ multiplex PCR, and its TCRdb copy is limited to in-frame clones, with some not included. The sample yields about 240,000 clones, 82% seen once. Sequencing was done on a sample of peripheral blood. Receptor source: a woman of 80 years or more with COVID-19, enrolled during active disease. The CDR3 runs from the conserved cysteine through the conserved F or W. A D gene is named only where the DNA matches it firmly. Expanded clones get a size class; other rows say once, few or many, or leave the size out.

NA	TRBJ2-7	TRBV6-5	NA	14	TGTGCCAGCAGTTTGGACAGCCAGTACTACGAGCAGTACTTC	CASSLDSQYYEQYF
NA	TRBJ2-3	TRBV29-1	NA	13	TGCAGCGGCTTCGAACTAGTACGAGATACGCAGTATTTT	CSGFELVRDTQYF
NA	TRBJ2-1	TRBV20-1	NA	15	TGCAGTGCTAGTTCCGCGAGGAGCTCCTACAATGAGCAGTTCTTC	CSASSARSSYNEQFF
NA	TRBJ1-5	TRBV30	NA	13	TGTGCCTGGGGGGGGAGCGGGAATCAGCCCCAGCATTTT	CAWGGSGNQPQHF
NA	TRBJ1-2	TRBV10-3	NA	14	TGTGCCACCGTACGGACAGCTCCTAACTATGGCTACACCTTC	CATVRTAPNYGYTF
few	TRBJ2-7	TRBV5-4	TRBD1	12	TGTGCCAGCAGTTTCAGTTCAGGGGGTGTTTACTTC	CASSFSSGGVYF
NA	TRBJ2-2	TRBV2	TRBD2	14	TGTGCCAGCAGTAAGACGGGGGGTACCGGGGAGCTGTTTTTT	CASSKTGGTGELFF
NA	TRBJ1-2	TRBV5-4	NA	11	TGTGCCAGCAGCTTGGGGCCTGGCTACACCTTC	CASSLGPGYTF
NA	TRBJ2-3	TRBV5-1	TRBD1	17	TGCGCCAGCAGCAAAGACCCTACAGGGGGCAGCACAGATACGCAGTATTTT	CASSKDPTGGSTDTQYF
NA	TRBJ1-2	TRBV12-3/TRBV12-4	NA	11	TGTGCCAGCAGTTTACGGGGTGGCTACACCTTC	CASSLRGGYTF
NA	TRBJ2-7	TRBV4-2	TRBD2	16	TGTGCCAGCAGCCCCCTGGGGCTAGCGGACTCCTACGAGCAGTACTTC	CASSPLGLADSYEQYF
once	TRBJ2-1	TRBV9	TRBD2	17	TGTGCCAGCAGCGCAGAACTAGCGGGAGGCCCCTACAATGAGCAGTTCTTC	CASSAELAGGPYNEQFF
few	TRBJ1-3	TRBV19	NA	14	TGTGCCAGTAGTCCCAGAAGCTCTGGAAACACCATATATTTT	CASSPRSSGNTIYF
NA	TRBJ2-3	TRBV3-1/TRBV3-2	NA	11	TGTGCCAGCAGCGGTGGGCCTACGCAGTATTTT	CASSGGPTQYF
NA	TRBJ2-7	TRBV18	NA	16	TGTGCCAGCTCACCGGTTCCGGACAGCTACTCCTACGAGCAGTACTTC	CASSPVPDSYSYEQYF
NA	TRBJ2-2	TRBV9	TRBD2	15	TGTGCCAGCTCGCGACTAGCGGAAAACACCGGGGAGCTGTTTTTT	CASSRLAENTGELFF
NA	TRBJ2-2	TRBV9	NA	14	TGTGCCAGCAGCGCTAGCGTTAACACCGGGGAGCTGTTTTTT	CASSASVNTGELFF
NA	TRBJ2-1	TRBV14	TRBD2	16	TGTGCCAGCAGCCGGACTAGCGGGAGTGGGTACAATGAGCAGTTCTTC	CASSRTSGSGYNEQFF
NA	TRBJ1-1	TRBV7-9	TRBD1	15	TGTGCCAGCAGCTTGGGACAGATCCCGAACACTGAAGCTTTCTTT	CASSLGQIPNTEAFF
once	TRBJ2-1	TRBV28	NA	16	TGTGCCAGCAGTTCCCCTCGCAGCGGGCGACACAATGAGCAGTTCTTC	CASSSPRSGRHNEQFF
few	TRBJ2-7	TRBV10-3	NA	12	TGTGCCATACAGACAGGAACCTACGAGCAGTACTTC	CAIQTGTYEQYF
NA	TRBJ2-1	TRBV4-3	TRBD2	16	TGCGCCAGCAGCCGCCGGACTAGCGGCCCTTCCAATGAGCAGTTCTTC	CASSRRTSGPSNEQFF
NA	TRBJ1-3	TRBV5-1	NA	16	TGCGCCAGCAGCTTTTACGGGGGGCATTCTGGAAACACCATATATTTT	CASSFYGGHSGNTIYF
NA	TRBJ2-5	TRBV11-2	TRBD2	15	TGTGCCAGCAGATTGAGCGGGACCCCTCAAGAGACCCAGTACTTC	CASRLSGTPQETQYF
NA	TRBJ2-5	TRBV5-1	TRBD1	14	TGCGCCAGCAGCTCCTCCGGGACAGAAGTCACCCAGTACTTC	CASSSSGTEVTQYF
NA	TRBJ1-1	TRBV11-2	TRBD1	17	TGTGCCAGCAGCCCAGCCGGGACAGGGGGAAGAAACACTGAAGCTTTCTTT	CASSPAGTGGRNTEAFF
NA	TRBJ2-1	TRBV28	NA	15	TGTGCCAGCAGTTTTCCTGGCGGGCTCTACAATGAGCAGTTCTTC	CASSFPGGLYNEQFF
NA	TRBJ1-1	TRBV28	NA	13	TGTGCCAGCAGTTTACTTCTGAGGACTGAAGCTTTCTTT	CASSLLLRTEAFF
NA	TRBJ1-1	TRBV2	NA	14	TGTGCCAGCAGTGACTCTCTAATGAACACTGAAGCTTTCTTT	CASSDSLMNTEAFF
NA	TRBJ2-7	TRBV10-2	NA	12	TGCGCCAGCAGGGGGAGCTCCTACGAGCAGTACTTC	CASRGSSYEQYF
NA	TRBJ1-2	TRBV3-1/TRBV3-2	NA	15	TGTGCCAGCAGCCAAGTCCCGGGGGCTAACTATGGCTACACCTTC	CASSQVPGANYGYTF
NA	TRBJ1-2	TRBV2	NA	14	TGTGCCAGCAGTGAGTCCTCAAGAAGAGAGGGCTACACCTTC	CASSESSRREGYTF
NA	TRBJ2-1	TRBV27	NA	17	TGTGCCAGCAGCCTGACCCCGGACAGTACGAGATACAATGAGCAGTTCTTC	CASSLTPDSTRYNEQFF
NA	TRBJ2-5	TRBV5-1	TRBD2	15	TGCGCCAGCAGCTTGGGAACTAGCGGGAGCCAGACCCAGTACTTC	CASSLGTSGSQTQYF
NA	TRBJ1-1	TRBV18	TRBD1	14	TGTGCCAGCTCGGGACAGGGAGAAGGGACTGAAGCTTTCTTT	CASSGQGEGTEAFF
once	TRBJ1-4	TRBV7-9	TRBD1	16	TGTGCCAGCAGCTTAGCGCTGGAGGGACAGGGTGAAAAACTGTTTTTT	CASSLALEGQGEKLFF
NA	TRBJ2-1	TRBV9	TRBD2	15	TGTGCCAGCAGCGTAGACGGGAGGGAATCCAATGAGCAGTTCTTC	CASSVDGRESNEQFF
many	TRBJ1-6	TRBV27	NA	13	TGTGCCAGCGCTCTTAGGGGGAGTTCACCCCTCCACTTT	CASALRGSSPLHF
NA	TRBJ1-1	TRBV7-2	TRBD1	16	TGTGCCAGCAGCTTAGTTGGGGGACAGGGGACTGTTATGGCTTTCTTT	CASSLVGGQGTVMAFF
few	TRBJ1-2	TRBV4-3	NA	15	TGCGCCAGCAGCGATCTCGACAGTTCATGGAGAGGCTACACCTTC	CASSDLDSSWRGYTF